This T cell receptor (beta chain) was identified during a study of CD8 T cells in ankylosing spondylitis (dated by TCRdb to the late 2010s). Study-level background: The study profiled T cell receptor beta repertoires in healthy donors and ankylosing spondylitis patients to find disease-linked TCR variants. In total, the full study cohort was made up of 95 to 110 healthy donors and some 26 ankylosing spondylitis patients. Samples of peripheral blood were taken, and for ankylosing spondylitis patients, synovial fluid was collected as well.

TCRdb names Illumina HiSeq 2500 as the instrument used. Quantitative 5'-RACE with molecular barcodes was used to prepare TCR beta libraries. The original pipeline was this. A new computational method based on a probabilistic model of VDJ rearrangement was used to identify disease-linked TCR variants. Starting from the raw public reads, TCRdb applied fastp trimming at Q25, assembled clones with MiXCR and retained in-frame beta chains. One record per CDR3 amino acid sequence lists the most common genes and DNA. These V and J calls rely on TCRdb rather than the paper's analysis. Within this sample are under 850,000 distinct CDR3 sequences, with around a fifth of them counted one time only. Clones ranked in the top ten supply about 20% of the sample. From the cysteine through the phenylalanine, the CDR3 covers 13 amino acids. CDR3 DNA is the only sequence kept; it has 39 bases, read in frame from the first base. The trim is 7 bases for V and 10 bases for J, with a gap of 17 bases between the germline ends.

General conclusions and limits of the study: Some motif variants had previously been reported in the synovial fluid and blood of reactive arthritis patients, which suggests shared mechanisms of disease initiation. Blood from ankylosing spondylitis patients appeared to be characterized by a TCR beta motif composed of eight highly homologous amino acid variants. In peripheral blood, the disease-linked clones were found at relatively low frequencies and had a CD8+ phenotype. According to the report, matched synovial fluid samples from ankylosing spondylitis patients were significantly enriched for the disease-linked clones.

Turning to this clonotype: The antigen it binds to is not known. Base quality data are lacking; no much larger clone is found one base away.

Input material: blood, either unsorted or a sorted T cell fraction (not recorded which). The sequence is built from TRBV12-3 or TRBV12-4 and TRBJ2-1; TRBD1 is perhaps the D gene, given 5 matching bases. The clonotype was recovered from a male donor with ankylosing spondylitis. The DNA is as follows: TGTGCCAGCAATTTGAAGGGGTCCATGGAGCAGTTCTTC. This sequence encodes CASNLKGSMEQFF.